This T cell receptor (beta chain) comes out of a study of neurological immune-mediated disorders. This clonotype is a singleton in its sample. Germline CDR1 reads SGHVS; CDR2 reads FQNEAQ. The germline V and J ends were trimmed by 7 bases and 4 bases, with 17 bases remaining between them. This CDR3 contains 14 residues. As to time point: longitudinal time-point 2. TCRdb ran MiXCR on the 5' RACE reads and lists one entry per CDR3 protein. Of roughly 60,000 distinct CDR3 sequences in the sample, about 8.9% were seen once. The sequence was collected from a man between 25 and 39 years old in good health. The sequenced material came from PBMCs. The rearrangement uses TRBV7-8 and TRBJ2-7; D not resolved. The CDR3 DNA is TGTGCCAGCACCCCCCTTCCCGACACGTACGAGCAGTACTTC. It specifies CASTPLPDTYEQYF.